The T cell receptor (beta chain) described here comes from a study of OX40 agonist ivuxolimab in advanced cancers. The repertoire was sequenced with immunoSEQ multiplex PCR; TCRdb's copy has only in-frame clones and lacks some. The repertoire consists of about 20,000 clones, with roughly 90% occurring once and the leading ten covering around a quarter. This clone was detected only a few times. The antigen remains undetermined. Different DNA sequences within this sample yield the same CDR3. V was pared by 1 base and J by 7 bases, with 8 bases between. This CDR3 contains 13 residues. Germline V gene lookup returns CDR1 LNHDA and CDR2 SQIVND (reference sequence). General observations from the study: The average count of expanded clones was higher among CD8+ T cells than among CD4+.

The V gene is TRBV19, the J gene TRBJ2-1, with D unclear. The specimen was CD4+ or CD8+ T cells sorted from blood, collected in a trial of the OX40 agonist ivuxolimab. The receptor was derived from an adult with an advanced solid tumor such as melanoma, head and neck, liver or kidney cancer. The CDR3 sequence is CASSIGVPNEQFF. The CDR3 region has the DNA TGTGCCAGTAGTATAGGAGTCCCAAATGAGCAGTTCTTC.